This TCR beta chain was sequenced during a study of cytomegalovirus exposure and HLA in healthy donors. A note on this clone: What it recognizes is unknown.

Assay: immunoSEQ multiplex PCR; the TCRdb copy retains only in-frame clones and omits some. This sample has roughly 50,000 clones, with roughly 90% found just once. The CDR3 contains 19 residues. Germline CDR1 is SNHLY and CDR2 is FYNNEI. The trim removed 7 bases at V and 3 bases at J, leaving 16 bases unmatched. Separation from the roughly 670-subject first cohort characterized the roughly 130-subject validation cohort, to which the donors belonged. Points from the study as a whole: For cytomegalovirus status, the classifier reportedly gave diagnoses with high specificity and sensitivity. Whilst most TCR sequences proved rare, a subset of public TCRs occurred across many donors. In vitro assays verified that a few CMV-associated chains recognized CMV antigens specifically.

This sequence was found in a woman aged 18-30 years in good health and CMV-seropositive. The chain uses TRBV2 and TRBJ2-2; TRBD2 aligns across 11 bases. Source material: PBMCs. The CDR3 sequence: CASIPAGASGGRDTGELFF. In DNA, the CDR3 is TGTGCCAGCATTCCCGCCGGGGCTAGCGGGGGGAGGGACACCGGGGAGCTGTTTTTT.